This TCR beta chain was obtained from a study of cytomegalovirus exposure and HLA in healthy donors. The study, taken as a whole, reports: For most TCR beta V segments, an earlier analysis put the productive rate at about 87% or about 30% of the time.

The PCR was carried out with 60 Vbeta primers and 13 Jbeta primers. The data were produced by immunoSEQ multiplex PCR, yet TCRdb's version contains in-frame clones alone and is incomplete. Listed are some 120,000 clones; less than 3.5% falls within the top ten. As regards this clone: Its antigen is unidentified.

Sequencing input: PBMCs. This clonotype was obtained from a man aged 30-40 years in good health and CMV-seronegative.

This CDR3 reads CASSLAAGSPYEQYF. The CDR3, as DNA: TGTGCCAGCAGCTTAGCAGCGGGCAGTCCCTACGAGCAGTACTTC. The chain links TRBV7-7 to TRBJ2-7; TRBD2 is a possible D gene (6 bases). Germline CDR1 SSHAT, CDR2 FNYEAQ (reference sequence). CDR3 length: 15 amino acids. Trimming removed 0 bases at V and 2 bases at J, with 11 bases between.